This T cell receptor (beta chain) was identified during a study of tumor-infiltrating lymphocytes in primary liver carcinoma (TCRdb year 2017). For the wider study: Between late 2015 and March 2016, roughly 5 patients in China with histopathologically diagnosed primary liver carcinoma had their tumors surgically resected. Of the five patients, three men and two women aged 30 to 69 years, four had hepatocellular carcinoma and one had combined HCC and intrahepatic cholangiocarcinoma. The five patients had tumors staged T1-T3 N0M0, with maximum diameters ranging from about 4.2 to 11 cm. Roughly 3.5 to 8 million productive TCRbeta reads were obtained per sample, and no significant difference in read depth was found between tissue types. The study combined TCRbeta repertoire sequencing, expression microarrays and whole-exome sequencing across five regions of each liver tumor, with adjacent normal tissue and blood. A total of roughly 35 specimens from 5 patients, comprising some 25 tumor regions, 5 adjacent noncancerous liver tissues and 5 peripheral blood samples, were covered by TCRbeta repertoire sequencing. Repertoires from technical replicates were highly reproducible, with mean shared-clone rates about 0.88 and correlation coefficients above 0.98.

Starting from about 500 ng total RNA, TCRbeta-specific cDNA was produced by reverse transcription with a constant-region primer and ProtoScript II reverse transcriptase. Three nested multiplex PCR rounds, following a slightly modified ARM-PCR procedure, were used to build the TCRbeta libraries. The first two PCR rounds used multiplex TRBV1-TRBV30 forward primers with a Cbeta reverse primer, each for 10 cycles. A final 25-cycle PCR with Deep VentR polymerase added sample barcodes and Illumina adapters. Before sequencing, amplicons of 200-500 bp were purified from gel using a QIAquick gel extraction kit. An Illumina HiSeq 2500 was used to sequence the TCRbeta amplicons with 250-bp paired-end reads. The original pipeline was this. Quality trimming of reads was performed with Trimmomatic v0.33, and paired reads were merged with FLASH v1.2.11 so that full CDR3 sequences could be recovered. V, D and J germline segments were assigned to the rearranged TCRbeta sequences by MiGEC v1.2.1b. Clonotype statistics and Shannon-Wiener diversity indices were calculated with VDJtools v1.0.0. To reduce sampling bias, subsequent analyses other than the diversity analysis used only the 250 most abundant clonotypes in each sample. In-frame beta chains were kept once TCRdb had trimmed the public reads at Q25 with fastp and called clones with MiXCR. All rows with the same CDR3 protein become a single entry with the most common DNA and genes. TCRdb's processing, not the study's, gives the V and J calls here. The sample yields more than 150,000 distinct CDR3 sequences; about 60% were counted once. Together, the top ten hold under 75% of the sample.

Points the paper makes about the study in general: Consistent with antigen-driven expansion, pairs of tumor regions showed higher repertoire overlap (mean roughly 36%) than either tumor-adjacent pairs (around 17%) or tumor-blood pairs (about 15%). Only the TCR beta chain was sequenced, so true repertoire diversity is likely underestimated because unpaired alpha chains were not captured. The top 250 clones made up a significantly larger repertoire fraction in tumors than in blood (p = 0.039). The study included only five or six patients, and the authors note findings should be validated in a larger study. Since the samples were bulk and unsorted, there was no way to compare CD4+ and CD8+ T cell repertoires.

TRIzol reagent was used to extract blood RNA from unsorted whole blood, while the DNeasy Blood & Tissue kit provided the germline DNA. At the time of sampling, the patients were treatment-naive and had chronic HBV infection. Before surgery, around 4 milliliters of peripheral blood were drawn into K2EDTA tubes. The germline V gene yields MNHEY for CDR1 and SVGEGT for CDR2. Inclusive of the bounding cysteine and phenylalanine, the CDR3 is 17 residues long. Solely the CDR3 DNA is kept, with 51 bases framed from the first base. This clonotype appeared a single time. Its antigen target is currently unknown. At one end the junction does not follow the germline gene, possibly because of a read error.

The sequenced material came from peripheral blood. The chain uses TRBV6-2 or TRBV6-3 and TRBJ2-1, and 9 junctional nucleotides match TRBD2. The TCR was taken from a man aged 40-55 years with primary liver carcinoma and hepatitis B virus infection. The DNA is as follows: TGTGTCAGCAGTCCACTTCGGACTAGCGTACTGCACAATGAGCAGTTCTTC. It translates as CVSSPLRTSVLHNEQFF.